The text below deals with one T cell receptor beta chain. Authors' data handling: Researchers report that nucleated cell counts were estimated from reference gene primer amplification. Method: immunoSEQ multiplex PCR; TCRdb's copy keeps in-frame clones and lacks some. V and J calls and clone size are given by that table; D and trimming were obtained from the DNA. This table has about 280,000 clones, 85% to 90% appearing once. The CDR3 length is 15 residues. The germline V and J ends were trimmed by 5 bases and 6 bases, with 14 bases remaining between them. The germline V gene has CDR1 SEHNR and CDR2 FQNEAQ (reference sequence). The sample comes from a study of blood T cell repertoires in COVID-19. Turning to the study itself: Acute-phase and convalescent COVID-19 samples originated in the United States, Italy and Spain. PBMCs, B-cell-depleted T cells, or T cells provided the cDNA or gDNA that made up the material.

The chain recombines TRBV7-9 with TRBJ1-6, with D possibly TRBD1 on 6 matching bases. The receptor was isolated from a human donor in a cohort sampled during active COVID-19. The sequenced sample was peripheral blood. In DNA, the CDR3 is TGTGCCAGCAGCCCGAGGGGGGGCGGTAATTCACCCCTCCACTTT. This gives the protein CASSPRGGGNSPLHF. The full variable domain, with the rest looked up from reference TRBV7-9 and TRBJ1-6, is DTGVSQNPRHKITKRGQNVTFRCDPISEHNRLYWYRQTLGQGPEFLTYFQNEAQLEKSRLLSDRFSAERPKGSFSTLEIQRTEQGDSAMYLCASSPRGGGNSPLHFGNGTRLTVT.